A single sample gave rise to the 15 T cell receptor beta chains below, sequenced in a study of blood T cell repertoires in COVID-19. Using immunoSEQ multiplex PCR, the repertoire was profiled, and TCRdb retains in-frame clones only, with some absent. The repertoire has approximately 100,000 clones, approximately 90% of them found once; the top ten carry approximately 19%. Sequenced material: peripheral blood. The receptors were sampled from a human donor with acute or convalescent COVID-19. The donor label of this sample is uncertain.

V is TRBV5-1 and J is TRBJ1-4, with D perhaps matching TRBD1 (6 bases). V was clipped by 4 bases and J by 8 bases, with 9 bases between them. Germline CDR1 and CDR2: SGHRS and YFSETQ. The CDR3 runs to 12 residues. The CDR3 protein is CASSLTGEKLFF. The CDR3 region has the DNA TGCGCCAGCAGCCTTACAGGGGAAAAACTGTTTTTT. Full variable domain (rest looked up from reference TRBV5-1 and TRBJ1-4): KAGVTQTPRYLIKTRGQQVTLSCSPISGHRSVSWYQQTPGQGLQFLFEYFSETQRNKGNFPGRFSGRQFSNSRSEMNVSTLELGDSALYLCASSLTGEKLFFGSGTQLSVL.

This chain links TRBV28 with TRBJ1-5; D is possibly TRBD1 (6 bases). Germline V gene sequence: CDR1 MDHEN, CDR2 SYDVKM. The CDR3 totals 21 residues. Deletions cut 2 bases from V and 0 bases from J, with 26 bases between. Here the CDR3 reads CASSLKRRLPRGGLSNQPQHF. CDR3 DNA: TGTGCCAGCAGTTTAAAAAGGAGATTACCTAGGGGGGGTCTTAGCAATCAGCCCCAGCATTTT.

The chain employs TRBV27 and TRBJ1-1; no firm D call. V was pared by 5 bases and J by 1 base, with 8 bases between. Germline V gene data show CDR1 as MNHEY and CDR2 as SMNVEV (reference sequence). The CDR3 contains 13 residues. CDR3 loop: CASSNSQNTEAFF. In DNA form, the CDR3 reads TGTGCCAGCAGTAATAGCCAGAACACTGAAGCTTTCTTT.

The chain is built from TRBV12-3 or TRBV12-4 and TRBJ1-3; D gene unclear. Trimming took off 5 bases at V and 1 base at J, with 3 bases between the two ends. The CDR3 totals 12 residues. CDR3 region: CASSRSGNTIYF. In nucleotides, the CDR3 is TGTGCCAGCAGTCGGTCTGGAAACACCATATATTTT.

About this clone itself: Other DNA sequences of this sample code for an identical CDR3. The CDR3 loop reads CASSLAPGSSYEQYF. The CDR3, as DNA: TGTGCCAGCAGCTTAGCCCCAGGAAGCTCCTACGAGCAGTACTTC. J is TRBJ2-7 and V is TRBV7-2, with unresolved D. CDR1 is SGHTA and CDR2 is FQGNSA in the germline V gene. V lost 0 bases and J 0 bases, leaving 9 bases between the germline ends. The CDR3 spans 15 residues.

V gene TRBV27 combines with J gene TRBJ1-6, with D perhaps matching TRBD1 (5 bases). The CDR3 covers 15 residues. V gave up 7 bases and J gave up 1 base, with 11 bases separating them. Germline loops: CDR1 MNHEY, CDR2 SMNVEV (reference sequence). CDR3 in DNA: TGTGCCAGCACCCTGGAGGGGTCCTATAATTCACCCCTCCACTTT. It translates to CASTLEGSYNSPLHF.

The chain uses TRBV5-4 and TRBJ1-1; D possibly corresponds to TRBD1 (6 bases). CDR1 is SGHNT and CDR2 is YYREEE in the germline V gene (reference sequence). The CDR3 spans 13 residues. V dropped 2 bases and J dropped 1 base, with 6 bases sitting between them. The CDR3 region has the DNA TGTGCCAGCAGCTTACAGGGGAACACTGAAGCTTTCTTT. Translated: CASSLQGNTEAFF.

The rearrangement joins TRBV28 to TRBJ2-4; weak D call: TRBD1 (5 bases). Trimming removed 3 bases from V and 3 bases from J, with 15 bases in between. Germline loops: CDR1 MDHEN, CDR2 SYDVKM. The CDR3 contains 16 residues. The CDR3 nucleotides read TGTGCCAGCAGTTTGCCAGGGCCCGTTGTCAAAAACATTCAGTACTTC. Amino acids: CASSLPGPVVKNIQYF. Variable domain in full (rest from reference TRBV28 and TRBJ2-4): DVKVTQSSRYLVKRTGEKVFLECVQDMDHENMFWYRQDPGLGLRLIYFSYDVKMKEKGDIPEGYSVSREKKERFSLILESASTNQTSMYLCASSLPGPVVKNIQYFGAGTRLSVL.

The chain links TRBV27 to TRBJ2-3; a possible D gene is TRBD2 (5 bases). Germline CDR1 is MNHEY and CDR2 is SMNVEV (reference sequence). The CDR3 has 14 amino acids. V gave up 5 bases and J gave up 2 bases, with 11 bases separating them. The CDR3 protein is CASSARRYTDTQYF. For the CDR3, the DNA is TGTGCCAGCAGTGCTAGGAGGTACACAGATACGCAGTATTTT.

The chain couples TRBV4-1 to TRBJ2-7, with 10 bases matching TRBD1. The CDR3 extends over 15 amino acids. The trim removed 4 bases at V and 2 bases at J, leaving 5 bases unmatched. CDR1 is MGHRA and CDR2 is YSYEKL in the germline V gene. CDR3 sequence: CASSPTGTGAYEQYF. CDR3 coding DNA: TGCGCCAGCAGCCCGACCGGGACAGGGGCCTACGAGCAGTACTTC.

This clone has only a few counts. The CDR3 is CASARGPDSYNSPLHF. In DNA form, the CDR3 reads TGTGCCAGTGCGAGAGGACCGGACAGCTATAATTCACCCCTCCACTTT. The chain joins TRBV19 to TRBJ1-6, with TRBD1 as a possible D gene (6 bases). There are 16 residues in the CDR3. Germline CDR1 and CDR2: LNHDA and SQIVND (reference sequence). Trimming removed 8 bases from V and 3 bases from J, with 17 bases in between.

The chain joins TRBV6-4 to TRBJ1-2; 10 positions match TRBD1. Looked up from germline, CDR1 is MRHNA and CDR2 is SNTAGT. This CDR3 region has 17 residues. Trimming cost V 8 bases and J 4 bases; bases outside gene matches: 16. CDR3 bases: TGTGCCAGCCGAGCGGATCCCTGGACAGGGGGAACCTATGGCTACACCTTC. Translation gives CASRADPWTGGTYGYTF.

The rearrangement joins TRBV4-2 to TRBJ1-2; 8 bases match TRBD1. The CDR3 extends over 14 amino acids. CDR1 and CDR2 from the germline V gene are LGHNA and YNFKEQ. The junction had 5 bases not matched to a gene; V was cut back by 4 bases and J by 4 bases. DNA for the CDR3: TGTGCCAGCAGCCGAGGACAGGGTATCTATGGCTACACCTTC. Residues: CASSRGQGIYGYTF.

The chain recombines TRBV11-1 with TRBJ2-2; TRBD2 might be the D (6 bases). This CDR3 region has 16 residues. V was shortened by 7 bases and J by 7 bases, with 22 bases between the two germline ends. Germline CDR1 and CDR2: SGHAT and FQDESV (reference sequence). This CDR3 reads CASNPNRDLGGGELFF. CDR3 nucleotide sequence: TGTGCCAGCAACCCTAACCGGGACCTGGGGGGCGGGGAGCTGTTTTTT.

The chain couples TRBV6-2 or TRBV6-3 to TRBJ1-5; D is undetermined. V was shortened by 2 bases and J by 2 bases, with 7 bases between the two germline ends. The CDR3 consists of 14 residues. The V gene's germline CDR1 is MNHEY and CDR2 SVGEGT. This CDR3 reads CASSYARGNQPQHF. The CDR3, as DNA: TGTGCCAGCAGTTACGCACGGGGCAATCAGCCCCAGCATTTT.